The rows below give T cell receptor beta chains drawn from one sample of a study of T cell responses to AZD1222 COVID-19 vaccine. Data came from immunoSEQ multiplex PCR; TCRdb stores just in-frame clones and leaves some out. Among around 120,000 clones, 92% were seen once, and the ten largest hold 11% to 15%. The sequenced sample was peripheral blood, obtained on day 0 of AZD1222 vaccination. The source is an adult in good health. CDR3s include the opening cysteine and the closing phenylalanine or tryptophan. Each record gives: clone size, D gene, J gene, V gene, CDR3 protein, CDR3 DNA. The D gene is left open where the match is weak. Only some rows state a clone size, as once, few, many or a class for expanded clones.

NA	NA	TRBJ2-2	TRBV5-6	CASLQTRNTGELFF	TGTGCCAGCCTACAAACCAGGAACACCGGGGAGCTGTTTTTT
once	TRBD2	TRBJ2-7	TRBV7-8	CASSSDRTSGAYEQYF	TGTGCCAGCAGCTCGGATCGGACTAGCGGTGCCTACGAGCAGTACTTC
NA	NA	TRBJ2-1	TRBV19	CASLKGNEQFF	TGTGCCAGTTTGAAGGGGAATGAGCAGTTCTTC
NA	NA	TRBJ1-1	TRBV27	CASSKGFGAFF	TGTGCCAGCAGTAAGGGCTTTGGAGCTTTCTTT
NA	TRBD1	TRBJ1-1	TRBV19	CASNTGGRTEAFF	TGTGCCAGTAATACAGGGGGTCGCACTGAAGCTTTCTTT
NA	NA	TRBJ2-6	TRBV9	CASSAPPSGANVLTF	TGTGCCAGCAGCGCGCCCCCCTCTGGGGCCAACGTCCTGACTTTC
NA	NA	TRBJ1-3	TRBV4-3	CASSQDAGYSGNTIYF	TGCGCCAGCAGCCAAGATGCGGGGTACTCTGGAAACACCATATATTTT
NA	NA	TRBJ1-2	TRBV7-8	CASSFRQGYGYTF	TGTGCCAGCAGCTTCCGGCAGGGCTATGGCTACACCTTC
NA	NA	TRBJ2-4	TRBV9	CASSVGPEAWAKNIQYF	TGTGCCAGCAGCGTAGGACCGGAAGCCTGGGCCAAAAACATTCAGTACTTC
NA	NA	TRBJ1-6	TRBV5-5	CASSFEGKDIDSPLHF	TGTGCCAGCAGCTTTGAGGGGAAAGATATTGATTCACCCCTCCACTTT